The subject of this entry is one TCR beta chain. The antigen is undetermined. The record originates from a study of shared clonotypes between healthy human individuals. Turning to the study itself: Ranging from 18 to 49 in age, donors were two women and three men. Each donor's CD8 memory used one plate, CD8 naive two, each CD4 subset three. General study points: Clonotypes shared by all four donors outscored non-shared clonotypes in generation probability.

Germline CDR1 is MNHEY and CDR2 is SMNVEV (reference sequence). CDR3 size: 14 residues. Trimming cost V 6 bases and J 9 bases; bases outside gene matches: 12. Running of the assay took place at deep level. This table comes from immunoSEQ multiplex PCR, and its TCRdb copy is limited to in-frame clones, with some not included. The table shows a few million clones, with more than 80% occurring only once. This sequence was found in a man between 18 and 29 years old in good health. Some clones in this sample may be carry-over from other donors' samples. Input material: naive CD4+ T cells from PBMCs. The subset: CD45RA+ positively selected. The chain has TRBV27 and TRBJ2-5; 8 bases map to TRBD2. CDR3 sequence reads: CASSLHRGGSAQYF. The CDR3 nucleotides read TGTGCCAGCAGCCTGCACCGGGGGGGATCGGCCCAGTACTTC.